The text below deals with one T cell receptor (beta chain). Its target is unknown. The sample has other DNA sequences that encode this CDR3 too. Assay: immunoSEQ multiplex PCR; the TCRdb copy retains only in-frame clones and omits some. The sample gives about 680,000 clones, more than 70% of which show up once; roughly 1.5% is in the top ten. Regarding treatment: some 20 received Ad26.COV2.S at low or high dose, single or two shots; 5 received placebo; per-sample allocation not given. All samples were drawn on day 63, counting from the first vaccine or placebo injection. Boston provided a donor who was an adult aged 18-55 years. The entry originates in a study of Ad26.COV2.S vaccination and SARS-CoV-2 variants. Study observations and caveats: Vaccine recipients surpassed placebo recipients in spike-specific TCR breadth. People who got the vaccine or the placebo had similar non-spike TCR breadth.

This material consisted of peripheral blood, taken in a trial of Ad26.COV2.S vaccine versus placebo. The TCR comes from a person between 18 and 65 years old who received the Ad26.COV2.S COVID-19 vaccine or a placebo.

DNA for the CDR3: TGTGCCACCAGTGATACAGGGGCCGGGGAGCTGTTTTTT. Its protein product is CATSDTGAGELFF. This chain links TRBV24-1 with TRBJ2-2; 7 bases align to TRBD1. V trimming: 3 bases; J trimming: 6 bases; junction bases outside the gene matches: 0. Germline CDR1 and CDR2: KGHDR and SFDVKD. The CDR3 has 13 amino acids.